These 23 T cell receptor beta chains originate from one sample sequenced in a study of blood T cell repertoires in COVID-19. Libraries were prepared by immunoSEQ multiplex PCR; TCRdb keeps only in-frame clonotypes and omits some of them. The table records fewer than 150,000 clones, 75% to 90% of them present only once. Sequenced input: PBMCs or T cells enriched from blood (not recorded which). All receptors come from a man younger than 45 who had recovered from COVID-19.

The chain couples TRBV14 to TRBJ2-3, with 11 bases fitting TRBD1. The V segment lost 5 bases and the J segment 2 bases; nucleotides outside the gene matches: 6. The CDR3 length is 16 residues. Germline values: CDR1 SGHDN, CDR2 FVKESK. The CDR3 DNA sequence: TGTGCCAGCAGCGGACAGGGGGCCCCGGTCACAGATACGCAGTATTTT. Its translation is CASSGQGAPVTDTQYF.

Of note for this clone: Additional DNA sequences in this sample encode the identical CDR3. The V call is TRBV2, the J call TRBJ1-2, with 9 bases that match TRBD1. CDR1 SNHLY and CDR2 FYNNEI come from the germline V gene. The CDR3 is made up of 14 amino acids. V trimming: 0 bases; J trimming: 4 bases; junction bases outside the gene matches: 0. CDR3 residues: CASSEATGGYGYTF. The CDR3 DNA sequence: TGTGCCAGCAGTGAAGCGACAGGGGGCTATGGCTACACCTTC. The full variable domain, its missing parts supplied by reference TRBV2 and TRBJ1-2, is EPEVTQTPSHQVTQMGQEVILRCVPISNHLYFYWYRQILGQKVEFLVSFYNNEISEKSEIFDDQFSVERPDGSNFTLKIRSTKLEDSAMYFCASSEATGGYGYTFGSGTRLTVV.

This clone occurred a few times. This CDR3 reads CASSGQVSTYGYTF. Written as DNA, the CDR3 is TGTGCCAGCAGTGGACAGGTTTCGACGTATGGCTACACCTTC. The rearrangement joins TRBV25-1 to TRBJ1-2; D is perhaps TRBD1 (6 bases). V lost 4 bases to trimming and J lost 5 bases, with 14 bases between them. Germline CDR1 and CDR2: MGHDK and SYGVNS. The CDR3 is made up of 14 amino acids.

The V call is TRBV16, the J call TRBJ2-7; D is unclear. V lost 2 bases to trimming and J lost 4 bases, with 12 bases between them. The CDR3 loop spans 14 amino acids. CDR1 is KGHSY, CDR2 FQNENV, per germline. CDR3 bases: TGTGCCAGCAGCCAAGAACTTACTTCATACGAGCAGTACTTC. Its translation is CASSQELTSYEQYF.

The chain carries TRBV7-9 and TRBJ2-1; tentative D call: TRBD1 (5 bases). In germline, CDR1 is SEHNR, CDR2 FQNEAQ (reference sequence). The CDR3 length is 14 residues. V lost 6 bases, J lost 9 bases, and 18 bases lay in between. CDR3 sequence reads: CASRIGASPPEQFF. The CDR3 DNA reads TGTGCCAGCAGGATTGGGGCCTCGCCTCCTGAGCAGTTCTTC.

V gene TRBV5-1 combines with J gene TRBJ2-3; the D gene is possibly TRBD1 (6 bases). The CDR3 sequence is 13 residues long. The germline V gene has CDR1 SGHRS and CDR2 YFSETQ. V lost 6 bases to trimming and J lost 1 base, with 9 bases between them. The CDR3 nucleotides read TGCGCCAGCACCAGACAGGGCACAGATACGCAGTATTTT. It yields the protein CASTRQGTDTQYF.

This clone showed up just a few times. The sample has other DNA sequences that encode this CDR3 too. V and J are TRBV3-1 (or the pseudogene TRBV3-2) and TRBJ2-5; perhaps TRBD2 as D (6 bases). Germline V gene sequence: CDR1 LGHDT, CDR2 YNNKEL (reference sequence). This CDR3 is built from 13 residues. V was shortened by 4 bases and J by 1 base, with 7 bases between the two germline ends. DNA of the CDR3: TGTGCCAGCAGCCCGGGACTCCAAGAGACCCAGTACTTC. Its protein product is CASSPGLQETQYF.

V usage is TRBV5-6 and J usage is TRBJ1-1; D gene ambiguous. Trimming removed 5 bases at V and 5 bases at J, with 10 bases between. Per germline, CDR1 SGHDT and CDR2 YYEEEE. There are 12 residues in the CDR3. The CDR3 loop is CASSSHRTEAFF. The CDR3 DNA reads as TGTGCCAGCAGTAGCCACCGGACTGAAGCTTTCTTT.

The genes are TRBV6-1 and TRBJ1-2; TRBD1 might be the D (5 bases). CDR1 and CDR2 from the germline V gene are MNHNS and SASEGT. V shed 3 bases and J shed 7 bases, with 12 bases lying between them. The length of the CDR3 is 13 residues. In nucleotides, the CDR3 is TGTGCCAGCAGTGAGACTCTCCAGGGTGGCTACACCTTC. It codes for CASSETLQGGYTF.

This chain links TRBV4-1 with TRBJ1-5; D not resolved. The CDR3 has 14 residues. CDR1 is MGHRA, CDR2 YSYEKL, per germline. V gave up 3 bases and J gave up 5 bases, with 11 bases separating them. CDR3 in DNA: TGCGCCAGCAGCCAGAAGACTAGGGATCAGCCCCAGCATTTT. Its protein product is CASSQKTRDQPQHF.

This clone was seen a few times. The V gene is TRBV5-4, the J gene TRBJ1-1; maybe TRBD1 (6 bases). The CDR3 length is 13 residues. Trimming shortened V by 4 bases and J by 1 base, and 8 bases separated the two germline ends. CDR1 and CDR2 (germline): SGHNT, YYREEE (reference sequence). The CDR3 DNA follows: TGTGCCAGCAGCCGGGACAAGAACACTGAAGCTTTCTTT. Its translation is CASSRDKNTEAFF.

For this clone: This same CDR3 is encoded by further DNA sequences in the sample. This rearrangement joins TRBV7-2 to TRBJ2-1; no definite D call. V lost 1 base and J 7 bases, leaving 8 bases between the germline ends. Germline CDR1 and CDR2: SGHTA and FQGNSA. The CDR3 is made up of 13 amino acids. CDR3 amino acids: CASSLGVGNEQFF. The CDR3 nucleotides are TGTGCCAGCAGCTTAGGAGTCGGTAATGAGCAGTTCTTC.

V is TRBV6-5 and J is TRBJ2-5; D is perhaps TRBD2 (5 bases). The V end lost 10 bases, the J end lost 2 bases, and 17 bases lay between the germline ends. The CDR3 is 14 residues long. Per germline, CDR1 MNHEY and CDR2 SVGAGI. CDR3 in DNA: TGTGCCACTGGCGGCGGCACGGGGCAAGAGACCCAGTACTTC. This sequence encodes CATGGGTGQETQYF.

The chain has TRBV30 and TRBJ2-3; TRBD2 aligns across 7 bases. Germline CDR1 and CDR2: GTSNPN and SVGIG (reference sequence). J was trimmed by 8 bases and V by 0 bases; bases with no gene match: 8. The CDR3 sequence is 14 residues long. The CDR3 region is CAWSVLSWGGTQYF. For the CDR3, the DNA is TGTGCCTGGAGTGTGCTTTCATGGGGGGGTACGCAGTATTTT.

This chain connects TRBV15 to TRBJ1-4; D may be TRBD1 (6 bases). The CDR3 runs 15 residues. Trimming took off 1 base at V and 8 bases at J, with 14 bases between the two ends. CDR1 and CDR2 from the germline V gene are LNHNV and YYDKDF (reference sequence). The CDR3 DNA reads as TGTGCCACCAGCAGAGTTGTTCAGGGGACGGAAAAACTGTTTTTT. Encoded protein: CATSRVVQGTEKLFF.

J is TRBJ2-7 and V is TRBV5-1, with TRBD1 matching 8 bases. V lost 2 bases and J lost 5; bases outside the gene matches: 6. Germline V gene data show CDR1 as SGHRS and CDR2 as YFSETQ. The CDR3 totals 14 residues. CDR3 DNA sequence: TGCGCCAGCAGCTTTCAGGGGGCGGTCCACGAGCAGTACTTC. Its protein is CASSFQGAVHEQYF.

V is TRBV7-9 and J is TRBJ2-1, with a possible D match to TRBD1 (7 bases). CDR1 and CDR2 (germline): SEHNR, FQNEAQ (reference sequence). The V and J ends lost 5 bases and 10 bases respectively, with 15 bases between them. The CDR3 is 13 residues long. CDR3 region: CASSVRGTDEQFF. DNA of the CDR3: TGTGCCAGCAGCGTCCGCGGGACAGACGAGCAGTTCTTC.

V gene TRBV5-5 combines with J gene TRBJ1-5; D remains ambiguous. The CDR3 is made up of 14 amino acids. The V end lost 2 bases, the J end lost 0 bases, and 6 bases lay between the germline ends. Germline V gene data show CDR1 as SGHKS and CDR2 as YYEKEE (reference sequence). CDR3 in amino acids: CASSFADSNQPQHF. The CDR3 DNA sequence: TGTGCCAGCAGCTTCGCGGATAGCAATCAGCCCCAGCATTTT.

The V gene is TRBV6-1, the J gene TRBJ2-3; no clear D. The length of the CDR3 is 13 residues. V lost 1 base and J 2 bases, leaving 4 bases between the germline ends. Germline V gives CDR1 MNHNS, CDR2 SASEGT. The CDR3 sequence: CASSEVHTDTQYF. For the CDR3, the DNA is TGTGCCAGCAGTGAAGTACACACAGATACGCAGTATTTT.

The chain has TRBV5-1 and TRBJ1-1; D might be TRBD1 (6 bases). Germline V gene data show CDR1 as SGHRS and CDR2 as YFSETQ. This CDR3 has 14 residues. The ends were cut back, 8 bases at V and 6 bases at J, with 20 bases in the middle. The CDR3 DNA sequence: TGCGCCAGTAAGACCTTAGGGGGGGCCGCTGAAGCTTTCTTT. Its protein product is CASKTLGGAAEAFF.

This clone was counted only a few times. Other DNA sequences in this specimen translate into the identical CDR3. J is TRBJ1-2 and V is TRBV20-1; TRBD1 matches 9 bases. The ends lost 6 bases at V and 8 bases at J; junction bases unmatched: 4. This CDR3 comprises 11 residues. CDR1 is DFQATT, CDR2 SNEGSKA, per germline (reference sequence). This CDR3 reads CSARTGEGYTF. CDR3 DNA: TGCAGTGCAAGGACAGGGGAAGGCTACACCTTC.

This chain uses TRBV5-1 with TRBJ1-1; 8 bases are a match to TRBD1. V trimming: 3 bases; J trimming: 4 bases; junction bases outside the gene matches: 14. Germline V CDR1 and CDR2: SGHRS, YFSETQ. This CDR3 comprises 17 residues. For the CDR3, the DNA is TGCGCCAGCAGCTACTTCACCGGGACAGGAGGGGGCACTGAAGCTTTCTTT. Protein: CASSYFTGTGGGTEAFF.

This clone was found a few times. This chain connects TRBV10-2 to TRBJ2-1, with 7 bases fitting TRBD2. The ends lost 6 bases at V and 2 bases at J; junction bases unmatched: 4. The length of the CDR3 is 14 residues. Per germline, CDR1 WSHSY and CDR2 SAAADI. The CDR3: CASSGAGAYNEQFF. The CDR3 coding sequence is TGCGCCAGCAGCGGGGCGGGAGCCTACAATGAGCAGTTCTTC.